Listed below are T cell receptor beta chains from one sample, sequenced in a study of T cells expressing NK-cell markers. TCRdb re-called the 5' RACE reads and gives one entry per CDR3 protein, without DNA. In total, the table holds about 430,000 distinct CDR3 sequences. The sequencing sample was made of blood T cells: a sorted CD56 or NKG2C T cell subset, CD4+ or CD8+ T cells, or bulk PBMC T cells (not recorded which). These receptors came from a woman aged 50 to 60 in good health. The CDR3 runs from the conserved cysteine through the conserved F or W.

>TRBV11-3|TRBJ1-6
CASSLVGQGDSPLHF
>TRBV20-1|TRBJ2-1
CSAREGRGSGRYEQFF
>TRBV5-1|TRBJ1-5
CASSLGDSSNQPQHF
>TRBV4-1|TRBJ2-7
CASSQETRLAGGREQYF
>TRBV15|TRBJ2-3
CATSRGGLTDTQYF
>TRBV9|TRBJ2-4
CASSAGDPKNIQYF
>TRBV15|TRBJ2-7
CATSRSRLAAYEQYF
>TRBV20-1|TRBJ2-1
CSASEGGNSGIKQFF
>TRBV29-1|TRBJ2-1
CSGNRAYNEQFF
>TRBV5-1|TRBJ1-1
CASSRDSKDTEAFF
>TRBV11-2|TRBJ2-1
CASSLFVGLAGAGGYNEQFF
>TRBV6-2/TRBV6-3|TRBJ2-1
CASSYASGTTYNEQFF
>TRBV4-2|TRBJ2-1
CASSQDLVAGGPNEQFF
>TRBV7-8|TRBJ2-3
CASQTRRVLGTDTQYF
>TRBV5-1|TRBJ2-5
CASSPSGGIETQYF
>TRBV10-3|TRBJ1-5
CAGGSRGDQPQHF
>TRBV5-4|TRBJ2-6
CASSPRTGFAGANVLTF